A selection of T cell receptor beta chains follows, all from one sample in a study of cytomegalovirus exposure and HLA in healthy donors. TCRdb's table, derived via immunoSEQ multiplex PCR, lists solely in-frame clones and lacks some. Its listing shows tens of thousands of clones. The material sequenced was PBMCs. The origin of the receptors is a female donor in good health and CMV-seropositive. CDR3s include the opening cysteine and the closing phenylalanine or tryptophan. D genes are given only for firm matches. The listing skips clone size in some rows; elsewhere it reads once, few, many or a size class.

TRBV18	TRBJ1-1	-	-	CASSLSGGTTEAFF	TGTGCCAGCTCACTCTCGGGGGGCACCACTGAAGCTTTCTTT
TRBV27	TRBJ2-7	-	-	CASSLRGAGPYEQYF	TGTGCCAGCAGTTTACGAGGGGCGGGGCCCTACGAGCAGTACTTC
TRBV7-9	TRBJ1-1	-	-	CASSRGGNTEAFF	TGTGCCAGCAGCAGGGGGGGGAACACTGAAGCTTTCTTT
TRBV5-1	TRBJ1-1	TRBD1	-	CASSLQGVGDSTEAFF	TGCGCCAGCAGCCTACAGGGGGTCGGTGATAGCACTGAAGCTTTCTTT
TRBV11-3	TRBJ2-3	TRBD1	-	CASSLGTVSTDTQYF	TGTGCCAGCAGCTTGGGGACAGTTAGCACAGATACGCAGTATTTT
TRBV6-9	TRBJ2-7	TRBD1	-	CATKIGQGIIVVDYEQYF	TGTGCCACCAAAATCGGACAGGGAATTATCGTAGTGGACTACGAGCAGTACTTC
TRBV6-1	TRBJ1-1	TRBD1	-	CASSDEGAYTEDFF	TGTGCCAGCAGTGACGAGGGGGCGTACACTGAAGATTTCTTT
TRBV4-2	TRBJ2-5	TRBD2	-	CASSQTTSGAGSETQYF	TGTGCCAGCAGCCAGACTACTAGCGGGGCTGGGTCTGAGACCCAGTACTTC
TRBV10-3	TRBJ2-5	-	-	CAISAGDGETQYF	TGTGCCATCAGTGCAGGGGATGGAGAGACCCAGTACTTC
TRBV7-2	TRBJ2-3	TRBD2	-	CASSLVGGSADTQYF	TGTGCCAGCAGCTTAGTGGGCGGGAGCGCAGATACGCAGTATTTT
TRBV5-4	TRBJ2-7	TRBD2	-	CASSLGTSANEQYF	TGTGCCAGCAGCTTGGGGACTAGCGCGAACGAGCAGTACTTC
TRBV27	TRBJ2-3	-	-	CASSPFVRTDTQYF	TGTGCCAGCAGTCCTTTCGTTCGCACAGATACGCAGTATTTT
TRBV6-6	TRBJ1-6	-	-	CASRAEGSYNSPLHF	TGTGCCAGCAGAGCCGAGGGCAGTTATAATTCACCCCTCCACTTT
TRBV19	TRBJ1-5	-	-	CASSGSVVQPQHF	TGTGCCAGTAGTGGCAGTGTTGTGCAGCCCCAGCATTTT
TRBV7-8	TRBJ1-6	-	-	CASSLGGGTYNSPLHF	TGTGCCAGCAGCTTAGGGGGGGGCACTTATAATTCACCCCTCCACTTT
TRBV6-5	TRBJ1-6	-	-	CASSRRYNSPLHF	TGTGCCAGCAGTCGGAGATATAATTCACCCCTCCACTTT
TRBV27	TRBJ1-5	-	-	CASSLRGWIQPQHF	TGTGCCAGCAGTTTGCGGGGGTGGATTCAGCCCCAGCATTTT
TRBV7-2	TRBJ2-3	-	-	CASSLPSRTDTQYF	TGTGCCAGCAGCTTACCTAGCAGGACAGATACGCAGTATTTT
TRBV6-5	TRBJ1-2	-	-	CASSSAGQGYGYTF	TGTGCCAGCAGCTCGGCAGGGCAGGGCTATGGCTACACCTTC
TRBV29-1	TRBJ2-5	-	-	CTVRASDQETQYF	TGCACCGTCCGAGCGTCAGACCAAGAGACCCAGTACTTC
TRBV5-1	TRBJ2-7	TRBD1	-	CASSLARGTGVHEQYF	TGCGCCAGCAGCTTGGCACGCGGGACAGGGGTCCACGAGCAGTACTTC
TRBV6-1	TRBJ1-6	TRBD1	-	CASSEVVRTGGGNSPLHF	TGTGCCAGCAGTGAAGTAGTGAGGACAGGGGGCGGGAATTCACCCCTCCACTTT
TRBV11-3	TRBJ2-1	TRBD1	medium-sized	CASSLRGTGGNEQFF	TGTGCCAGCAGCCTTAGAGGGACAGGGGGCAATGAGCAGTTCTTC